A selection of T cell receptor beta chains follows, all from one sample in a study of tumor-infiltrating lymphocytes in primary liver carcinoma. TCRdb independently ran MiXCR on the multiplex PCR reads; one entry per CDR3 protein. The table has approximately 110,000 distinct CDR3 sequences, roughly four fifths seen once. The sequenced sample was liver tumor tissue from sampling region 3. All receptors derive from a man in his forties or fifties with primary liver carcinoma and hepatitis B virus infection. The CDR3 runs from the conserved cysteine through the conserved F or W. D genes are given only for firm matches. Size is omitted from some rows. Given values are once, few, many or a class for expanded clones.

abundance: .; j_gene: TRBJ2-3; d_gene: TRBD1; v_gene: TRBV29-1; CDR3aa: CSLSGTGTSDTQYF; CDR3nt: TGCAGTCTTTCCGGGACAGGGACGTCAGATACGCAGTATTTT
abundance: .; j_gene: TRBJ2-3; d_gene: TRBD2; v_gene: TRBV28; CDR3aa: CASNFLAGYTDTQFF; CDR3nt: TGTGCCAGCAATTTCCTAGCGGGTTACACAGATACGCAGTTTTTT
abundance: .; j_gene: TRBJ2-5; d_gene: .; v_gene: TRBV12-3/TRBV12-4; CDR3aa: CANSLARETQYF; CDR3nt: TGTGCCAACAGTTTAGCTCGGGAGACCCAGTACTTC
abundance: .; j_gene: TRBJ1-2; d_gene: .; v_gene: TRBV6-5; CDR3aa: CASIPGRGGYGYTF; CDR3nt: TGTGCCAGTATCCCTGGGAGGGGCGGCTATGGCTACACCTTC
abundance: few; j_gene: TRBJ1-4; d_gene: TRBD1; v_gene: TRBV11-2; CDR3aa: CASSATTGYGNEKLFF; CDR3nt: TGTGCCAGTAGCGCCACGACAGGGTATGGTAATGAAAAATTGTTTTTT
abundance: .; j_gene: TRBJ2-7; d_gene: .; v_gene: TRBV6-2/TRBV6-3; CDR3aa: CASSYSVYKQYF; CDR3nt: TGTGCCAGCAGTTACTCGGTCTACAAGCAGTACTTC
abundance: .; j_gene: TRBJ2-3; d_gene: .; v_gene: TRBV5-5; CDR3aa: CASSPPTVISPHYF; CDR3nt: TGTGCCAGCAGCCCTCCGACAGTGATCTCCCCGCACTATTTT
abundance: .; j_gene: TRBJ1-5; d_gene: .; v_gene: TRBV5-1; CDR3aa: CASSLVRAQRGQQSQHF; CDR3nt: TGCGCCAGCAGCTTGGTCCGCGCCCAGCGGGGTCAACAGTCCCAGCATTTT
abundance: few; j_gene: TRBJ2-3; d_gene: TRBD2; v_gene: TRBV9; CDR3aa: CASSLWTSGTDTQYF; CDR3nt: TGTGCCAGCAGCCTATGGACTAGCGGGACAGATACGCAGTATTTT
abundance: .; j_gene: TRBJ2-1; d_gene: TRBD2; v_gene: TRBV27; CDR3aa: CASSSISGSSYNEQFF; CDR3nt: TGTGCCAGCAGTTCCATCAGCGGGAGCTCCTACAATGAGCAGTTCTTC
abundance: .; j_gene: TRBJ2-1; d_gene: TRBD2; v_gene: TRBV11-2; CDR3aa: CDSSLIGLAGPYIEQFF; CDR3nt: TGTGACAGCAGCTTGATAGGACTAGCCGGCCCCTACATTGAGCAGTTCTTC
abundance: .; j_gene: TRBJ1-6; d_gene: .; v_gene: TRBV4-3; CDR3aa: CTSSSWVRGRISPLHF; CDR3nt: TGCACCAGCAGCTCCTGGGTCAGGGGAAGGATTTCACCCCTCCACTTT
abundance: .; j_gene: TRBJ2-7; d_gene: .; v_gene: TRBV11-3; CDR3aa: CASSLDPGTTNEQYF; CDR3nt: TGTGCCAGCAGCTTAGATCCCGGGACAACAAACGAGCAGTACTTC
abundance: once; j_gene: TRBJ1-5; d_gene: .; v_gene: TRBV6-1; CDR3aa: CASNEGGNEQPQHF; CDR3nt: TGTGCCAGCAATGAAGGGGGAAATGAACAGCCCCAGCATTTT
abundance: .; j_gene: TRBJ2-3; d_gene: .; v_gene: TRBV11-1; CDR3aa: CASSPSPGADTQYF; CDR3nt: TGTGCCAGCAGCCCATCCCCTGGAGCAGATACGCAGTATTTT
abundance: .; j_gene: TRBJ2-4; d_gene: TRBD2; v_gene: TRBV11-1; CDR3aa: CTSSFPGTSGTKNIQCF; CDR3nt: TGTACCAGCAGCTTTCCAGGGACTAGCGGGACCAAAAACATTCAGTGTTTC
abundance: .; j_gene: TRBJ2-4; d_gene: .; v_gene: TRBV28; CDR3aa: CASSSELIQYF; CDR3nt: TGTGCCAGCAGTTCGGAACTTATTCAATACTTC
abundance: once; j_gene: TRBJ2-3; d_gene: .; v_gene: TRBV29-1; CDR3aa: CSALELSYTDTRYF; CDR3nt: TGCAGCGCCCTCGAGTTGTCTTACACAGATACGCGGTATTTT
abundance: .; j_gene: TRBJ2-5; d_gene: TRBD1; v_gene: TRBV29-1; CDR3aa: CSVDPGGAETWHF; CDR3nt: TGCAGCGTTGATCCAGGGGGCGCGGAGACCTGGCACTTC
abundance: .; j_gene: TRBJ2-1; d_gene: TRBD2; v_gene: TRBV29-1; CDR3aa: CSVRIAGGFYNGQFF; CDR3nt: TGCAGCGTTAGAATAGCGGGAGGGTTCTACAATGGGCAGTTCTTC
abundance: .; j_gene: TRBJ2-3; d_gene: .; v_gene: TRBV5-1; CDR3aa: CASSYGLRLETLTDTQYF; CDR3nt: TGCGCCAGCAGCTATGGACTCCGTCTGGAAACCCTAACAGATACGCAGTATTTT
abundance: .; j_gene: TRBJ1-5; d_gene: .; v_gene: TRBV12-3/TRBV12-4; CDR3aa: CANSPLDDQPQHF; CDR3nt: TGTGCCAACAGCCCCTTAGACGATCAGCCCCAGCATTTT
abundance: .; j_gene: TRBJ2-1; d_gene: TRBD1; v_gene: TRBV5-4; CDR3aa: CANSVRDSHNEQFF; CDR3nt: TGTGCCAACAGCGTTAGGGACAGCCACAATGAGCAGTTCTTC
abundance: once; j_gene: TRBJ1-2; d_gene: TRBD1; v_gene: TRBV5-1; CDR3aa: CASSPWTGGDGHTF; CDR3nt: TGCGCCAGTAGCCCTTGGACAGGGGGCGATGGCCACACCTTC
abundance: .; j_gene: TRBJ1-2; d_gene: TRBD1; v_gene: TRBV5-5; CDR3aa: CVSSTRQGGYGYIF; CDR3nt: TGTGTCAGCAGCACTAGACAGGGTGGATATGGCTACATCTTC
abundance: .; j_gene: TRBJ2-7; d_gene: .; v_gene: TRBV5-1; CDR3aa: CASSTGPPGRHEQYF; CDR3nt: TGCGCCAGCAGCACCGGCCCGCCCGGACGACACGAGCAGTACTTC